What follows are 5 T cell receptor beta chains derived from one specimen sequenced in a study of regulatory T cells in long-lasting Graves disease. Combining iRepertoire HTBI primers with Arm-PCR of CDR3 regions, the authors built TCR beta libraries. From the multiplex PCR reads, TCRdb called clonotypes with MiXCR, one entry per CDR3 protein. The profile shows under 450,000 distinct CDR3 sequences, about a quarter of them singletons. Time point of the sample: persistent/refractory GD, antithyroid drugs over 5 years with positive TRAb. Extracted PBMC RNA gave rise to the TCR library. The sample in question was peripheral blood mononuclear cells (PBMCs), obtained when the disease was refractory, from a patient treated with antithyroid drugs. The source is a female donor with Graves disease.

In its sample, this clonotype was seen a few times. This sequence joins TRBV18 and TRBJ2-5; D is unclear. With 5 bases removed from V and 3 bases from J, the gap between germline ends came to 10 bases. The germline gives CDR1 KGHSH, CDR2 LQKENI. The CDR3 runs to 13 residues. The chain's CDR3 is CASSSGPKETQYF. The CDR3 DNA sequence: TGTGCCAGCTCATCGGGCCCTAAAGAGACCCAGTACTTC.

In this sample, this clonotype turned up many times. The chain employs TRBV2 and TRBJ1-1; 10 bases align to TRBD1. With 8 bases clipped from V and 11 bases from J, the junction kept 8 bases outside the gene matches. The CDR3 consists of 12 residues. From germline, CDR1 is SNHLY and CDR2 FYNNEI. The CDR3 protein is CASQGQGVRAFF. CDR3 nucleotides: TGTGCCAGCCAAGGACAGGGGGTCAGGGCTTTCTTT. The variable domain in full, with the rest retrieved from reference TRBV2 and TRBJ1-1, is EPEVTQTPSHQVTQMGQEVILRCVPISNHLYFYWYRQILGQKVEFLVSFYNNEISEKSEIFDDQFSVERPDGSNFTLKIRSTKLEDSAMYFCASQGQGVRAFFGQGTRLTVV.

As regards this clonotype: A read error may be the cause here, since a much bigger clone is one base away. V is TRBV12-3 or TRBV12-4 and J is TRBJ2-5, with TRBD2 matching 10 bases. The CDR3 is 15 residues long. V was pared by 10 bases and J by 4 bases, with 12 bases of the junction left unmatched. CDR3 sequence (DNA): TGTGCCAACAGCCAGAGCGGGAGGGCCGGAGAGACCCAGTACTTC. Encoded protein: CANSQSGRAGETQYF.

This clonotype showed up many times. The chain combines TRBV28 with TRBJ2-2; 9 nucleotides align to TRBD1. V trimming: 3 bases; J trimming: 4 bases; junction bases outside the gene matches: 3. The V gene's germline CDR1 is MDHEN and CDR2 SYDVKM. This CDR3 is 15 amino acids long. CDR3: CASSFGTGITGELFF. The CDR3 bases are TGTGCCAGCAGTTTTGGGACAGGGATCACCGGGGAGCTGTTTTTT.

This clonotype came up many times. The gene calls are TRBV2 and TRBJ1-5; no clear D gene. CDR1 is SNHLY and CDR2 is FYNNEI in the germline V gene. The CDR3 is made up of 12 amino acids. Trimming took off 2 bases at V and 4 bases at J, with 3 bases between the two ends. The CDR3 is CASSEYNQPQHF. CDR3 DNA sequence: TGTGCCAGCAGTGAATATAATCAGCCCCAGCATTTT.